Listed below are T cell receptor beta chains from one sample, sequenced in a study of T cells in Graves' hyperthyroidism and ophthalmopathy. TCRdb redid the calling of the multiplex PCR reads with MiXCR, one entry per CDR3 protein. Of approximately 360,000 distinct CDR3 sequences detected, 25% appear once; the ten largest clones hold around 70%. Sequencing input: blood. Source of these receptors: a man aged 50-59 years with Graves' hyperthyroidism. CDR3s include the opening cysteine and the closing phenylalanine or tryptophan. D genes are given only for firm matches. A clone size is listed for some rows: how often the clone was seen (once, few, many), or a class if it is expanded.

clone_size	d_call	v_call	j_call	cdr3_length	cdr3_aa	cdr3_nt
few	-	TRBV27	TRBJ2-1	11	CASATGVEQFF	TGTGCCAGCGCAACGGGAGTCGAGCAGTTCTTC
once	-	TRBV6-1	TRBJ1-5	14	CASSPEGSNQPQHF	TGTGCCAGCAGTCCTGAGGGGAGTAATCAGCCCCAGCATTTT
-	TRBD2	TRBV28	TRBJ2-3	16	CASSSLAGEGTGTQYF	TGTGCCAGCAGTTCCTTAGCGGGAGAAGGAACAGGTACGCAGTATTTT
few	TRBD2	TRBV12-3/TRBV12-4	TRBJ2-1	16	CASNRLLAGAGDEQFF	TGTGCCAGCAACAGGCTATTAGCGGGAGCGGGCGATGAGCAGTTCTTC
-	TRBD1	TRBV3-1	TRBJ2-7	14	CASSKPGQDYEQYF	TGTGCCAGCAGCAAACCGGGACAGGACTACGAGCAGTACTTC
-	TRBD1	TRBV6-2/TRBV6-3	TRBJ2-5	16	CASRYQGDRGTETQYF	TGTGCCAGCAGATATCAAGGGGACAGGGGAACGGAGACCCAGTACTTC
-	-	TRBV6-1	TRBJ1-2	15	CASSDGLPGNYGYTF	TGTGCCAGCAGCGATGGACTCCCCGGAAACTATGGCTACACCTTC
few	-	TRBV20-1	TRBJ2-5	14	CSARDQKGRETQYF	TGCAGTGCTAGAGACCAGAAAGGACGGGAGACCCAGTACTTC
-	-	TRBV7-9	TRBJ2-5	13	CASSLLLQGTQYF	TGTGCCAGCAGCTTACTCCTCCAGGGGACCCAGTACTTC
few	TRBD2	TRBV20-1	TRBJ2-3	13	CSAASGSADTQYF	TGCAGTGCGGCTAGCGGGAGTGCAGATACGCAGTATTTT
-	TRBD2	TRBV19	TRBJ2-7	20	CASSAGGPASGRTPSWEQYF	TGTGCCAGTAGTGCAGGGGGCCCGGCTAGCGGGAGGACCCCTAGTTGGGAGCAGTACTTC
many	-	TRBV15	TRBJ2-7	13	CATSRDQGHEQYF	TGTGCCACCAGCAGAGATCAGGGGCACGAGCAGTACTTC
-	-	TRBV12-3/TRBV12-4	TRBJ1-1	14	CASSLQGATSEAFF	TGTGCCAGCAGTTTACAGGGTGCAACATCTGAAGCTTTCTTT
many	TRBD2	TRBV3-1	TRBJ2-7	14	CASSHGGRAGEQYF	TGTGCCAGCAGCCACGGGGGGAGGGCCGGTGAGCAGTACTTC
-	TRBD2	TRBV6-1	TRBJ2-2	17	CASSWNLAGEDTGELFF	TGTGCCAGCAGCTGGAATCTAGCGGGAGAGGACACCGGGGAGCTGTTTTTT
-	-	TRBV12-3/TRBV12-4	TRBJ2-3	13	CASSLATRDTQYF	TGTGCCAGCAGTTTAGCGACCCGGGATACGCAGTATTTT
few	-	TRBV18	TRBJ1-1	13	CASSPTLSTEAFF	TGTGCCAGCTCACCAACTTTGAGCACTGAAGCTTTCTTT